This T cell receptor beta chain was found in a study of blood T cell repertoires in COVID-19. Study context: PBMCs, B-cell-depleted T cells, or T cells provided the cDNA or gDNA that made up the material.

A note on this clone: One end of the junction varies from germline; a read error may be responsible.

Here immunoSEQ multiplex PCR was the method, and the copy in TCRdb shows in-frame clones only, minus some. The table records hundreds of thousands of clones, around 85% of them present only once. Cohort placement rested on clinical history that participants reported themselves. The length of the CDR3 is 12 residues. The germline gives CDR1 GTSNPN, CDR2 SVGIG (reference sequence). Sequenced: PBMCs or T cells enriched from blood (not recorded which). The receptor comes from a woman aged 45-65 years in a cohort exposed to, infected with or recovered from COVID-19 (not recorded which). The chain joins TRBV30 to TRBJ1-6; D call uncertain. The CDR3 spells CAWSPYNLPLHF. The CDR3, as DNA: TGTGCCTGGAGTCCCTATAATTTACCCCTCCACTTT.